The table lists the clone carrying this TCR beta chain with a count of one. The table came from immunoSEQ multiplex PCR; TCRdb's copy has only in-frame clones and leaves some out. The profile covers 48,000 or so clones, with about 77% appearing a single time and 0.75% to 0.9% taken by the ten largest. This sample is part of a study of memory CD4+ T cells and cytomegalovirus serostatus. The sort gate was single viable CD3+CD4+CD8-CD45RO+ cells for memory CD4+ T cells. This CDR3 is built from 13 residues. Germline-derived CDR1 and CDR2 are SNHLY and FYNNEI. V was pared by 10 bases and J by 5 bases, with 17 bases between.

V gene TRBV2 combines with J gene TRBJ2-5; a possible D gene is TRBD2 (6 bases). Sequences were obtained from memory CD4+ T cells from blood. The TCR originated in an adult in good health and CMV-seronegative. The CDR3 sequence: CATSALEGETQYF. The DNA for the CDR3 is TGTGCCACCTCAGCCTTGGAGGGGGAGACCCAGTACTTC.